This T cell receptor beta chain was found in a study of T cells in Graves' hyperthyroidism and ophthalmopathy. Authors of the study amplified TCR beta CDR3 regions from RNA transcripts. First-round RT-PCR of the TCR CDR3 relied on the HTBI primer set. Using its own MiXCR run on the multiplex PCR reads, TCRdb lists one record per CDR3 protein. In the table there are approximately 870,000 distinct CDR3 sequences, roughly 40% of which are singletons. V dropped 8 bases and J dropped 7; count of bases not matched to a gene: 8. The CDR3 is 13 residues long. CDR1 and CDR2 (germline): SGHTA, FQGNSA. The study enrolled patients aged 18 to 65 with newly diagnosed hyperthyroidism of under 2 months' duration. On the basis of clinical symptoms, serum thyroxine and TRAb, thyroid ultrasound and orbital computed tomography, diagnoses were made.

This chain connects TRBV7-2 to TRBJ1-2; 9 positions match TRBD1. The sequence derives from a man aged 18 to 35 with Graves' hyperthyroidism. Input material: blood. CDR3 amino acids: CASGPGTGSGYTF. For the CDR3, the DNA is TGTGCCAGCGGACCCGGGACAGGGAGTGGCTACACCTTC.